This T cell receptor beta chain was recovered during a study of blood T cell repertoires in COVID-19. The V gene lost 6 bases and the J gene lost 5 bases, with 10 bases spanning the gap. CDR3 length: 12 residues. Per the original data handling: Nucleated cell counts were estimated from reference gene primer amplification. Data came from immunoSEQ multiplex PCR; TCRdb stores just in-frame clones and leaves some out. V, J and clone size derive from that table, while D and trimming were established from the DNA sequence. The sample lists about 270,000 clones; 88% were seen once. The source is a middle-aged woman with acute COVID-19. The sequenced sample consisted of PBMCs or T cells enriched from blood (not recorded which). The chain recombines TRBV12-3 or TRBV12-4 with TRBJ2-5; TRBD1 might be the D (5 bases). CDR3 sequence: CASSGHEETQYF. The CDR3 DNA reads as TGTGCCAGCAGCGGACATGAGGAGACCCAGTACTTC.